The rows below give T cell receptor beta chains drawn from one sample of a study of CD8 T cells in Susac syndrome. TCRdb reprocessed the immunoSEQ multiplex PCR reads via MiXCR and lists one record per CDR3 protein. Here the sample spans 400,000 or so distinct CDR3 sequences, more than 80% being singletons. The specimen sequenced was CD8+ T cells from PBMCs. Receptor source: a human donor with multiple sclerosis. CDR3s include the opening cysteine and the closing phenylalanine or tryptophan. The D gene is left open where the match is weak. Rows give clone size only sometimes, using once, few, many, or a class for an expanded clone.

TRBD1 NA TRBJ2-3 TRBV5-5 TGTGCCAGCAGCTTGGGACAGGGGGCCGCAGATACGCAGTATTTT CASSLGQGAADTQYF
NA NA TRBJ2-7 TRBV27 TGTGCCAGCAGTTTAGGCGGGACGGCCTACGAGCAGTACTTC CASSLGGTAYEQYF
TRBD1 NA TRBJ2-1 TRBV10-3 TGTGCCATCACAGGGACAGGAGACTACAATGAGCAGTTCTTC CAITGTGDYNEQFF
NA NA TRBJ2-2 TRBV29-1 TGCAGCGTTGAAGCAACCGGGGAGCTGTTTTTT CSVEATGELFF
NA NA TRBJ1-5 TRBV7-8 TGTGCCAGCAGCTTAGCCTGGGGACAGCCCCAGCATTTT CASSLAWGQPQHF
TRBD2 NA TRBJ2-7 TRBV5-1 TGCGCCAGCAGATTAGGACTAGCGGGTGCCTCCTACGAGCAGTACTTC CASRLGLAGASYEQYF
NA NA TRBJ1-1 TRBV4-1 TGCGCCAGCAGCCAAGATGGCAGCAGAAACACTGAAGCTTTCTTT CASSQDGSRNTEAFF
NA NA TRBJ2-5 TRBV21-1 TGTGCCAGCACCCCACGGCGGGGCGAGACCCAGTACTTC CASTPRRGETQYF
TRBD1 NA TRBJ2-5 TRBV6-1 TGTGCCAGCAGCCCTCACGGGACAGGGCCGTACCAAGAAACCCAGTACTTC CASSPHGTGPYQETQYF
TRBD1 few TRBJ1-1 TRBV7-6 TGTGCCAGCAGCTTAGGACAGGGAGGCGCTGAAGCTTTCTTT CASSLGQGGAEAFF
NA NA TRBJ1-1 TRBV27 TGTGCCAGCAGTTTAGTAAGGTCAGCTTGGAACACTGAAGCTTTCTTT CASSLVRSAWNTEAFF
TRBD1 NA TRBJ2-3 TRBV12-3/TRBV12-4 TGTGCCAGCAGTCCTATCGGACAGGGGGCGACAGATACGCAGTATTTT CASSPIGQGATDTQYF
NA once TRBJ1-1 TRBV19 TGTGCCAGCCCGCCCCCTGGGAACACTGAAGCTTTCTTT CASPPPGNTEAFF
NA NA TRBJ2-2 TRBV7-8 TGTGCCAGCAGCTTGGGGTATGGAGGCACCGGGGAGCTGTTTTTT CASSLGYGGTGELFF
NA few TRBJ2-5 TRBV7-7 TGTGCCAGCAGCTTATTTCCCCCTGGGGAGACCCAGTACTTC CASSLFPPGETQYF
NA NA TRBJ1-1 TRBV19 TGTGCCAGTAGTATCATTTTCGGAGGTATCGGCACTGAAGCTTTCTTT CASSIIFGGIGTEAFF
NA NA TRBJ2-3 TRBV19 TGTGCCAGTAGCTGGACTGACACAGATACGCAGTATTTT CASSWTDTDTQYF
NA NA TRBJ2-5 TRBV7-9 TGTGCCAGCAGCTCCCGAGAGGGGTTGATTGAGACCCAGTACTTC CASSSREGLIETQYF
NA few TRBJ2-3 TRBV4-2 TGTGCCAGCAGCCAAGACGTCACAGATACGCAGTATTTT CASSQDVTDTQYF
NA NA TRBJ1-6 TRBV5-1 TGCGCCAGCAGGGCACCGTTCGCGAGCTCCTATAATTCACCCCTCCACTTT CASRAPFASSYNSPLHF
NA NA TRBJ2-7 TRBV27 TGTGCCAGCAGTTTATCGACCGGGGGCTCCTACGAGCAGTACTTC CASSLSTGGSYEQYF
NA NA TRBJ1-1 TRBV19 TGTGCCAGTGCTACTGGACAGCTGGGGACTGAAGCTTTCTTT CASATGQLGTEAFF
NA NA TRBJ1-1 TRBV21-1 TGTGCCAGCAGCAAAGATAAGGGAGCTGAAGCTTTCTTT CASSKDKGAEAFF
NA NA TRBJ2-7 TRBV5-4 TGTGCCAGCAGCTTGGTCCCAAACTACGAGCAGTACTTC CASSLVPNYEQYF
NA NA TRBJ2-4 TRBV7-3 TGTGCCAGCAGCCCCCGCGGGGACCCGCATGGAGACATTCAGTACTTC CASSPRGDPHGDIQYF
NA NA TRBJ2-3 TRBV20-1 TGCAGTGCTAGACGGTCCTTCACCTTCACAGATACGCAGTATTTT CSARRSFTFTDTQYF
TRBD2 NA TRBJ2-3 TRBV12-3/TRBV12-4 TGTGCCAGCAGTTTTTGGCTAGCGGGTAACACAGATACGCAGTATTTT CASSFWLAGNTDTQYF
NA once TRBJ2-7 TRBV6-5 TGTGCCTCGGGATTAAGGTTTGGGCCCCCCTACGAGCAGTACTTC CASGLRFGPPYEQYF
TRBD2 few TRBJ2-7 TRBV9 TGTGCCAGCAGCCCCAGCGGGAGGGTTTACGAGCAGTACTTC CASSPSGRVYEQYF
NA NA TRBJ2-3 TRBV12-3/TRBV12-4 TGTGCCAGCAGTTTCAACGGAGGAGATACGCAGTATTTT CASSFNGGDTQYF
NA NA TRBJ2-2 TRBV27 TGTGCCAGCACCCTCGTGGGGGAGAACACCGGGGAGCTGTTTTTT CASTLVGENTGELFF
NA NA TRBJ2-4 TRBV29-1 TGCAGCGTTGAAGAAATGCTGGAGGGAGCCAAAAACATTCAGTACTTC CSVEEMLEGAKNIQYF
NA NA TRBJ2-1 TRBV5-1 TGCGCCAGCAGCCCTCACGGTGCTACCGTCTACAATGAGCAGTTCTTC CASSPHGATVYNEQFF
NA NA TRBJ2-7 TRBV21-1 TGTGCCAGCAGCAAAGCGGGGCGCTACGAGCAGTACTTC CASSKAGRYEQYF
TRBD2 NA TRBJ2-7 TRBV19 TGTGCCAGTACCACGGGGGGGCTTCGGGACGAGCAGTACTTC CASTTGGLRDEQYF
NA NA TRBJ2-5 TRBV6-5 TGTGCCAGCAGTTACCAGCGGGAGACAGGGGGAGAGACCCAGTACTTC CASSYQRETGGETQYF
NA NA TRBJ2-3 TRBV24-1 TGTGCCACCAGTGATCGACAAGACACAGATACGCAGTATTTT CATSDRQDTDTQYF
NA NA TRBJ1-1 TRBV5-6 TGTGCCAGCAGCTTGGGCGGGGGGCCTGAAGCTTTCTTT CASSLGGGPEAFF
NA NA TRBJ2-2 TRBV29-1 TGCAGCGTTGATCATTTCACCGGGGAGCTGTTTTTT CSVDHFTGELFF
NA NA TRBJ2-1 TRBV27 TGTGCCAGCTCCTCCTCGTCGGGGGTAGACAATAGCAATGAGCAGTTCTTC CASSSSSGVDNSNEQFF
NA NA TRBJ1-5 TRBV4-1 TGCGCCAGCAGCCAAGTCGGAGTGCGGCAGCCCCAGCATTTT CASSQVGVRQPQHF
NA once TRBJ2-7 TRBV25-1 TGTGCCAGCACCCTCTCGGGCGAATACGAGCAGTACTTC CASTLSGEYEQYF
NA NA TRBJ2-7 TRBV20-1 TGCAGTGCTGGTGACAGGAGTACCTACGAGCAGTACTTC CSAGDRSTYEQYF
NA NA TRBJ1-1 TRBV6-2/TRBV6-3 TGTGCCAGCAGTCCAGTCCTAATGAACACTGAAGCTTTCTTT CASSPVLMNTEAFF
TRBD1 NA TRBJ1-5 TRBV19 TGTGCCAGTAGTGCAGGGGGGAGCAATCAGCCCCAGCATTTT CASSAGGSNQPQHF
NA NA TRBJ1-1 TRBV11-1 TGTGCCAGCAGCTTAATAGGGCTTGAAGCTTTCTTT CASSLIGLEAFF